Below are 14 T cell receptor beta chains sequenced from a single sample in a study of cytomegalovirus exposure and HLA in healthy donors (dated 2017 in TCRdb). The library came from the immunoSEQ multiplex PCR assay. For the multiplex PCR, a mixture combining 60 forward primers for TCR Vbeta segments and 13 reverse primers for TCR Jbeta segments was used. In its TCRdb copy, this immuneACCESS table keeps in-frame sequences only and misses some clones. Where compared with another copy, unresolved V genes explain less than half of these, and the others have no known cause. Across this sample there are under 150,000 clones, with 81% seen only once. Together, the top ten hold less than 0.75% of the sample. Sequences were obtained from PBMCs. The receptor set was obtained from a man aged 18 to 29 in good health and CMV-seronegative.

The rearrangement uses TRBV28 and TRBJ1-2; 9 bases are shared with TRBD1. From germline, CDR1 is MDHEN and CDR2 SYDVKM. With 6 bases clipped from V and 6 bases from J, the junction kept 11 bases outside the gene matches. This CDR3 is built from 15 residues. The CDR3 sequence: CASSGRDRELDGYTF. The CDR3 DNA is TGTGCCAGCAGCGGCCGGGACAGGGAATTAGATGGCTACACCTTC.

The chain employs TRBV19 and TRBJ1-5; 7 nucleotides align to TRBD1. V gave up 11 bases and J gave up 1 base; unmatched junction bases: 2. The CDR3 contains 12 residues. Germline V gene sequence: CDR1 LNHDA, CDR2 SQIVND (reference sequence). In nucleotides, the CDR3 is TGTGCCGGGGGACAGAGCAATCAGCCCCAGCATTTT. Its translation is CAGGQSNQPQHF.

The rearrangement links TRBV25-1 to TRBJ1-3, with D maybe TRBD1 (5 bases). The V end lost 2 bases, the J end lost 2 bases, and 7 bases lay between the germline ends. CDR1 and CDR2 (germline): MGHDK, SYGVNS. CDR3 length: 14 residues. CDR3 sequence (DNA): TGTGCCAGCAGTGAAGGCAGGGCTGGAAACACCATATATTTT. This codes for CASSEGRAGNTIYF.

The chain employs TRBV5-1 and TRBJ2-2; weak D call: TRBD2 (6 bases). CDR3 size: 17 residues. Trimming left V 0 bases short and J 4 bases short, with 16 bases between. Germline-derived CDR1 and CDR2 are SGHRS and YFSETQ. The DNA for the CDR3 is TGCGCCAGCAGCTTGGGCCCCCCGGCGGGGTCCACCGGGGAGCTGTTTTTT. Translating gives CASSLGPPAGSTGELFF. Supplemented by reference TRBV5-1 and TRBJ2-2, the full variable domain reads KAGVTQTPRYLIKTRGQQVTLSCSPISGHRSVSWYQQTPGQGLQFLFEYFSETQRNKGNFPGRFSGRQFSNSRSEMNVSTLELGDSALYLCASSLGPPAGSTGELFFGEGSRLTVL.

This clone appeared a few times. The chain recombines TRBV30 with TRBJ2-1; TRBD1 agrees at 7 bases. The CDR3 loop spans 15 amino acids. Germline CDR1 is GTSNPN and CDR2 is SVGIG (reference sequence). Trimming cost V 2 bases and J 2 bases; bases outside gene matches: 6. The CDR3 loop is CAWSPDRAAYNEQFF. The CDR3 DNA follows: TGTGCCTGGAGTCCAGACAGGGCTGCCTACAATGAGCAGTTCTTC.

This chain links TRBV7-9 with TRBJ2-3; 7 nucleotides match TRBD1. The CDR3 consists of 18 residues. Germline assignment: CDR1 SEHNR and CDR2 FQNEAQ (reference sequence). V gave up 5 bases and J gave up 7 bases; unmatched junction bases: 21. CDR3 sequence (DNA): TGTGCCAGCAGCCCGATTCAAACTCAGGGGGTAATTGGAAATACGCAGTATTTT. Its protein is CASSPIQTQGVIGNTQYF.

This rearrangement joins TRBV9 to TRBJ2-5, with D possibly TRBD1 on 6 matching bases. CDR1 SGDLS and CDR2 YYNGEE come from the germline V gene. V was clipped by 3 bases and J by 5 bases, with 11 bases between them. The CDR3 is 13 amino acids. The CDR3 region is CASSEGQGETQYF. As DNA, the CDR3 is TGTGCCAGCAGCGAAGGGCAGGGGGAGACCCAGTACTTC.

Worth noting for this clone: The germline gene is not matched at one end of the junction; a read error may be the cause. The same CDR3 also results from other DNA sequences found in this sample. The chain has TRBV7-6 and TRBJ1-1; D is undetermined. Germline CDR1 and CDR2: SGHVS and FNYEAQ. The CDR3 runs 15 residues. CDR3 amino acids: CASSPTDSVNTEAFF. In DNA, the CDR3 is TGTGCCAGCAGCCCTACTGACTCGGTTAACACCGAAGCTTTCTTT.

This clone was counted a few times. Other DNA sequences in the same sample also yield this CDR3. This rearrangement joins TRBV6-4 to TRBJ2-6, with 7 bases that match TRBD2. This CDR3 comprises 16 residues. Germline trimming cut 0 bases from V and 1 base from J; bases unmatched to any gene: 0. CDR1 is MRHNA, CDR2 SNTAGT, per germline. CDR3 region: CASSDSGGSGANVLTF. CDR3 bases: TGTGCCAGCAGTGACTCCGGGGGGTCTGGGGCCAACGTCCTGACTTTC.

This chain uses TRBV5-6 with TRBJ2-1; 7 positions agree with TRBD1. Germline V gene lookup returns CDR1 SGHDT and CDR2 YYEEEE. V shed 3 bases, J shed 9 bases, and the junction held 3 bases outside the gene matches. The CDR3 is 12 amino acids. Here the CDR3 reads CASSSRTGEQFF. The CDR3 DNA reads TGTGCCAGCAGCTCAAGGACAGGTGAGCAGTTCTTC.

CDR3 nucleotides: TGTGCCAGCAGTTTAGGGCAGGGGCCGAGGGGAGTCAATCAGCCCCAGCATTTT. Translation gives CASSLGQGPRGVNQPQHF. This chain links TRBV27 with TRBJ1-5; D is possibly TRBD1 (6 bases). Per the germline V gene, CDR1 is MNHEY and CDR2 is SMNVEV (reference sequence). V lost 2 bases and J lost 3, with 20 bases in between. This CDR3 spans 18 amino acids.

The CDR3 here is CASSLATGGARYNEQFF. CDR3 nucleotide sequence: TGTGCCAGCAGCTTAGCAACTGGGGGGGCGAGGTACAATGAGCAGTTCTTC. This chain connects TRBV11-3 to TRBJ2-1; D perhaps matches TRBD2 (7 bases). V was cut by 1 base and J by 4 bases, with 17 bases left in between. The CDR3 has 17 residues. CDR1 is SGHNT, CDR2 YENEEA, per germline. Full variable domain (remainder filled in from reference TRBV11-3 and TRBJ2-1): EAGVVQSPRYKIIEKKQPVAFWCNPISGHNTLYWYLQNLGQGPELLIRYENEEAVDDSQLPKDRFSAERLKGVDSTLKIQPAELGDSAVYLCASSLATGGARYNEQFFGPGTRLTVL.

This sequence joins TRBV4-1 and TRBJ2-5; TRBD1 is a possible D gene (5 bases). The CDR3 consists of 14 residues. V lost 1 base to trimming and J lost 9 bases, with 15 bases between them. CDR1 MGHRA and CDR2 YSYEKL come from the germline V gene. The CDR3 loop is CASSQGPGAGAQYF. CDR3 sequence (DNA): TGCGCCAGCAGCCAAGGGCCTGGGGCCGGAGCCCAGTACTTC.

This clone occurred a few times. The chain joins TRBV4-3 to TRBJ1-4; D unclear. The CDR3 runs 15 residues. Germline V lookup: CDR1 LGHNA, CDR2 YSLEER. Deletions cut 3 bases from V and 7 bases from J, with 15 bases between. CDR3 in amino acids: CASSQRREVVEKLFF. In DNA, the CDR3 is TGCGCCAGCAGCCAGAGGAGGGAGGTTGTTGAAAAACTGTTTTTT.